These T cell receptor beta chains were read from a single sample in a study of CD8+ T cells in alopecia areata. Using immunoSEQ multiplex PCR, the repertoire was profiled, and TCRdb retains in-frame clones only, with some absent. This sample has some 110,000 clones, with around 50% found just once. The starting material was CD8+ T cells sorted from blood, obtained at week 24, from a patient treated with tofacitinib. These receptors were collected from a human donor with alopecia areata. CDR3s include the opening cysteine and the closing phenylalanine or tryptophan. Each record gives: J gene, V gene, D gene, clone size, CDR3 DNA, CDR3 protein. The D gene is left open where the match is weak. Clone size is shown for a subset of rows, as once, few, many or a class of expanded clone.

>TRBJ2-1|TRBV2|.|.
TGTGCCAGCAGTGACCCAGGGTTCGGCTACAATGAGCAGTTCTTC
CASSDPGFGYNEQFF
>TRBJ1-5|TRBV6-1|.|once
TGTGCCAGCAGTGAAGCTCGGGGTGGCGGTCAGCCCCAGCATTTT
CASSEARGGGQPQHF
>TRBJ2-7|TRBV6-5|.|.
TGTGCCAGCAGTTACACTACAGGGTACGAGCAGTACTTC
CASSYTTGYEQYF
>TRBJ1-1|TRBV11-2|.|.
TGTGCCAGCAGCTTAGATGCGGAAGGCGAGATGAACACTGAAGCTTTCTTT
CASSLDAEGEMNTEAFF
>TRBJ2-3|TRBV7-6|.|.
TGTGCCAGCAGCTTAGCAGCCGCCGGCACAGATACGCAGTATTTT
CASSLAAAGTDTQYF
>TRBJ2-2|TRBV14|.|.
TGTGCCAGCAGCCAAGGGAAAGCACACCCGGCAGGGGAGCTGTTTTTT
CASSQGKAHPAGELFF
>TRBJ2-7|TRBV7-9|TRBD1|.
TGTGCCAGCACACTGACAGGGTCCACCTACGAGCAGTACTTC
CASTLTGSTYEQYF
>TRBJ2-7|TRBV13|TRBD2|.
TGTGCCAGCACCTACCTTGGTAGCGGGGGGCCAAGGGGGTACGAGCAGTACTTC
CASTYLGSGGPRGYEQYF
>TRBJ1-5|TRBV2|.|.
TGTGCCAGCAGTGATGCGGCTAATCAGCCCCAGCATTTT
CASSDAANQPQHF
>TRBJ2-1|TRBV30|.|.
TGTGCCTGGAGTGTAGAACAGCCTTTAGACAATGAGCAGTTCTTC
CAWSVEQPLDNEQFF
>TRBJ2-7|TRBV25-1|TRBD1|.
TGTGCCAGCAGTCACACAGGGGAATCCTACGAGCAGTACTTC
CASSHTGESYEQYF
>TRBJ2-1|TRBV2|TRBD2|.
TGTGCCAGCAGCGGAACTAGCGGGGGGGGTAATGAGCAGTTCTTC
CASSGTSGGGNEQFF
>TRBJ2-5|TRBV27|TRBD2|.
TGTGCCAGCAGCCTCTTTTCGGGACTAGAAGAGACCCAGTACTTC
CASSLFSGLEETQYF
>TRBJ1-2|TRBV7-9|.|once
TGTGCCAGCAGCTTAGGAGGGACCAACTATGGCTACACCTTC
CASSLGGTNYGYTF
>TRBJ1-1|TRBV13|.|.
TGTGCCAGCAGCACCCCGTTGAACACTGAAGCTTTCTTT
CASSTPLNTEAFF
>TRBJ2-4|TRBV10-3|.|.
TGTGCCATCAGTGAGTCTTCCCCCGGACGGAAAAACATTCAGTACTTC
CAISESSPGRKNIQYF
>TRBJ1-2|TRBV30|.|.
TGTGCCTGGAGTGGGGTGGGGCGTACTAACTATGGCTACACCTTC
CAWSGVGRTNYGYTF
>TRBJ2-2|TRBV11-2|.|many
TGTGCCAGCAGCTTAGCCGGGGAGCTGTTTTTT
CASSLAGELFF
>TRBJ2-3|TRBV7-9|TRBD1|.
TGTGCCAGCAGCCCACGGACAGGCCTAAGCACAGATACGCAGTATTTT
CASSPRTGLSTDTQYF
>TRBJ1-2|TRBV6-5|TRBD1|.
TGTGCCAGCAGTTACTCGACAGGGTCAGACTATGGCTACACCTTC
CASSYSTGSDYGYTF
>TRBJ1-5|TRBV11-2|.|.
TGTGCCAGCAGCCCCTTGAGGGTTCCTCAGCCCCAGCATTTT
CASSPLRVPQPQHF
>TRBJ2-7|TRBV27|.|few
TGTGCCAGCACCCTTTATGTCGGCTACGAGCAGTACTTC
CASTLYVGYEQYF
>TRBJ2-7|TRBV7-6|.|medium-sized
TGTGCCAGCAGCCCTGGGCCAAACTACGAGCAGTACTTC
CASSPGPNYEQYF
>TRBJ1-1|TRBV6-5|.|.
TGTGCCAGCAGAGGTCCGCAGACCCATGAAGCTTTCTTT
CASRGPQTHEAFF
>TRBJ1-1|TRBV15|.|few
TGTGCCACCAGGTTGGGCCTCCTGAACACTGAAGCTTTCTTT
CATRLGLLNTEAFF
>TRBJ1-1|TRBV7-8|.|few
TGTGCCAGCACCTCAAGGAAAATGAACACTGAAGCTTTCTTT
CASTSRKMNTEAFF
>TRBJ1-2|TRBV29-1|.|few
TGCAGCGTTGAGGGGCCTAAAGCTAACTATGGCTACACCTTC
CSVEGPKANYGYTF
>TRBJ1-5|TRBV27|.|once
TGTGCCAGCAGTTCCAGACAGAGCAATCAGCCCCAGCATTTT
CASSSRQSNQPQHF